The 18 T cell receptor beta chains presented below share a single source sample, sequenced in a study of identical twins. Each CDR3 protein is one row after TCRdb ran MiXCR on the 5' RACE reads. The sample yields about 200,000 distinct CDR3 sequences, around 15% seen once. The data also belong to a second study, concerning T cells expressing NK-cell markers.

The sample was CD8+ T cells sorted from blood. Receptors were obtained from a woman aged 18-29 years in good health.

The chain links TRBV29-1 to TRBJ2-1, with 7 bases that match TRBD2. Trimming took 3 bases from V and 9 from J; bases not matched to a gene: 11. Germline loops: CDR1 SQVTM, CDR2 ANQGSEA. This CDR3 has 14 residues. CDR3 DNA: TGCAGCGTTGAGGCGCTAGCGGCATTAGGTGAGCAGTTCTTC. This gives the protein CSVEALAALGEQFF.

There are a few counts of this clonotype. The genes are TRBV9 and TRBJ2-7; 14 bases agree with TRBD2. Trimming removed 3 bases from V and 7 bases from J; junction bases left unmatched: 3. The CDR3 length is 14 residues. Germline V gene sequence: CDR1 SGDLS, CDR2 YYNGEE. Written as DNA, the CDR3 is TGTGCCAGCAGCGGGACTAGCGGGGGGATTGAGCAGTACTTC. It codes for CASSGTSGGIEQYF.

This clonotype was detected only a few times. The rearrangement joins TRBV9 to TRBJ2-7; 11 nucleotides line up with TRBD1. This CDR3 has 14 amino acids. The V and J ends lost 3 bases and 6 bases, in that order; junction bases with no gene match: 5. In germline, CDR1 is SGDLS, CDR2 YYNGEE. For the CDR3, the DNA is TGTGCCAGCAGCGAGGACAGGGGGCTGAGCGAGCAGTACTTC. This codes for CASSEDRGLSEQYF.

The chain joins TRBV20-1 to TRBJ1-2, with 9 bases lining up with TRBD1. Germline V gene sequence: CDR1 DFQATT, CDR2 SNEGSKA (reference sequence). Unmatched junction bases numbered 17, after V lost 1 base and J lost 2 bases. The CDR3 extends over 19 amino acids. CDR3 sequence (DNA): TGCAGTGCTAGAGCTGCCTCTAGCCGGGACAGGGAGCTAAACTATGGCTACACCTTC. It is translated as CSARAASSRDRELNYGYTF.

V usage is TRBV20-1 and J usage is TRBJ2-1; unclear D gene. V was pared by 1 base and J by 4 bases, with 8 bases between. CDR1 and CDR2 from the germline V gene are DFQATT and SNEGSKA (reference sequence). The CDR3 covers 13 residues. CDR3 protein: CSARVPRYNEQFF. Written as DNA, the CDR3 is TGCAGTGCTAGAGTCCCGAGATACAATGAGCAGTTCTTC.

The chain recombines TRBV5-1 with TRBJ2-2, with D uncertain. Germline lookup yields CDR1 SGHRS and CDR2 YFSETQ. The CDR3 length is 13 residues. The V and J ends lost 1 base and 5 bases respectively, with 6 bases between them. CDR3 protein: CASSLNQTGELFF. The CDR3 DNA reads TGCGCCAGCAGCTTGAACCAGACCGGGGAGCTGTTTTTT.

The V and J genes are TRBV20-1 and TRBJ1-1; the D gene is possibly TRBD1 (5 bases). V lost 6 bases and J lost 7, with 9 bases in between. Germline V gene sequence: CDR1 DFQATT, CDR2 SNEGSKA (reference sequence). The CDR3 is 10 amino acids. This chain's CDR3 is CSAGAVEAFF. In DNA, the CDR3 is TGCAGTGCCGGGGCGGTTGAAGCTTTCTTT.

This clonotype was counted a few times. The chain links TRBV15 to TRBJ2-1; D may be TRBD2 (6 bases). The CDR3 is made up of 16 amino acids. Germline V CDR1 and CDR2: LNHNV, YYDKDF (reference sequence). V dropped 1 base and J dropped 2 bases, with 12 bases sitting between them. CDR3 sequence (DNA): TGTGCCACCAGCAGAGGGGGGGATATCGCCTACAATGAGCAGTTCTTC. This encodes CATSRGGDIAYNEQFF.

The CDR3 DNA reads TGTGCCAGCAGACCGGGACAGCAGAACACTGAAGCTTTCTTT. Amino acid sequence: CASRPGQQNTEAFF. The J gene is TRBJ1-1, the V gene TRBV6-1; 7 nucleotides agree with TRBD1. V lost 6 bases to trimming and J lost 1 base; unmatched junction nucleotides: 5. The CDR3 consists of 14 residues. Germline-derived CDR1 and CDR2 are MNHNS and SASEGT.

This clonotype has only a few counts. V usage is TRBV20-1 and J usage is TRBJ2-7; 9 positions agree with TRBD1. The CDR3 sequence is 14 residues long. Germline CDR1 and CDR2: DFQATT and SNEGSKA (reference sequence). V lost 0 bases to trimming and J lost 1 base; unmatched junction nucleotides: 1. CDR3 amino acids: CSARDGTGSYEQYF. For the CDR3, the DNA is TGCAGTGCTAGAGACGGGACAGGGTCCTACGAGCAGTACTTC.

This chain uses TRBV29-1 with TRBJ2-2; D is uncertain. Germline V gives CDR1 SQVTM, CDR2 ANQGSEA. This CDR3 is built from 11 residues. V was clipped by 7 bases and J by 5 bases, with 8 bases between them. CDR3 residues: CSADGTGELFF. The CDR3 bases are TGCAGCGCTGACGGTACCGGGGAGCTGTTTTTT.

V usage is TRBV15 and J usage is TRBJ2-6; D unresolved. With 0 bases removed from V and 1 base from J, the gap between germline ends came to 7 bases. CDR1 and CDR2 from the germline V gene are LNHNV and YYDKDF (reference sequence). This CDR3 comprises 16 residues. The CDR3 region is CATSRDWPSGANVLTF. CDR3 DNA: TGTGCCACCAGCAGAGACTGGCCTTCTGGGGCCAACGTCCTGACTTTC. The variable domain in full, completed from reference TRBV15 and TRBJ2-6, reads DAMVIQNPRYQVTQFGKPVTLSCSQTLNHNVMYWYQQKSSQAPKLLFHYYDKDFNNEADTPDNFQSRRPNTSFCFLDIRSPGLGDTAMYLCATSRDWPSGANVLTFGAGSRLTVL.

The chain has TRBV9 and TRBJ1-1; no clear D gene. Germline V gene sequence: CDR1 SGDLS, CDR2 YYNGEE. Trimming shortened V by 1 base and J by 11 bases, and 21 bases separated the two germline ends. The CDR3 extends over 15 amino acids. The CDR3 coding sequence is TGTGCCAGCAGCGTATCGATGAACAAAAAACACGGGGCTTTCTTT. This gives the protein CASSVSMNKKHGAFF.

J is TRBJ2-7 and V is TRBV6-1; perhaps TRBD1 as D (6 bases). The germline CDR1 and CDR2 sequences are MNHNS and SASEGT. The CDR3 sequence is 15 residues long. With 6 bases removed from V and 6 bases from J, the gap between germline ends came to 21 bases. CDR3 DNA: TGTGCCAGCAGCTCCGACAGGCCCTACTTTCTCGAGCAGTACTTC. This translates into CASSSDRPYFLEQYF.

This clonotype appeared many times. The chain recombines TRBV20-1 with TRBJ2-5, with a weak D call TRBD2 (5 bases). The ends were cut back, 1 base at V and 4 bases at J, with 22 bases in the middle. This CDR3 is built from 17 residues. Germline V gene data show CDR1 as DFQATT and CDR2 as SNEGSKA (reference sequence). CDR3 in amino acids: CSARGAAQEGFIETQYF. DNA for the CDR3: TGCAGTGCTAGAGGCGCCGCACAAGAGGGTTTTATAGAGACCCAGTACTTC.

Ten or more counts support this clonotype. The chain uses TRBV5-1 and TRBJ1-1; the D gene is possibly TRBD1 (5 bases). Per the germline V gene, CDR1 is SGHRS and CDR2 is YFSETQ. Trimming shortened V by 2 bases and J by 6 bases, and 11 bases separated the two germline ends. The CDR3 has 13 amino acids. In DNA, the CDR3 is TGCGCCAGCAGCTTAAACGGAGGGGCTGAAGCTTTCTTT. Its translation: CASSLNGGAEAFF.

The chain carries TRBV7-2 and TRBJ2-1; D unclear. The germline V and J ends were trimmed by 1 base and 9 bases, with 10 bases remaining between them. CDR3 length: 13 residues. Germline CDR1 is SGHTA and CDR2 is FQGNSA. The CDR3 DNA sequence: TGTGCCAGCAGCTTAGGCCCGAAGGGTGAGCAGTTCTTC. It is translated as CASSLGPKGEQFF. Based on the CDR3 plus reference TRBV7-2 and TRBJ2-1, the full variable domain is GAGVSQSPSNKVTEKGKDVELRCDPISGHTALYWYRQSLGQGLEFLIYFQGNSAPDKSGLPSDRFSAERTGGSVSTLTIQRTQQEDSAVYLCASSLGPKGEQFFGPGTRLTVL.

The gene calls are TRBV13 and TRBJ2-1; the D gene is possibly TRBD2 (6 bases). Trimming cost V 0 bases and J 6 bases, with 12 bases left between them. Germline V gene lookup returns CDR1 PRHDT and CDR2 FYEKMQ (reference sequence). The CDR3 length is 15 residues. The CDR3 protein is CASSLGAGSGNEQFF. The CDR3 bases are TGTGCCAGCAGCTTAGGGGCGGGATCAGGCAATGAGCAGTTCTTC.